This paragraph reports one T cell receptor (beta chain). This CDR3 has 16 residues. CDR1 LGHNA and CDR2 YSLEER come from the germline V gene. The V gene lost 0 bases and the J gene lost 3 bases, with 14 bases spanning the gap. The sample belongs to a study of cytomegalovirus exposure and HLA in healthy donors. It was with 60 Vbeta and 13 Jbeta primers that the PCR ran. This table comes from immunoSEQ multiplex PCR, and its TCRdb copy is limited to in-frame clones, with some not included. In the table there are 120,000 or so clones, 65% to 85% of which are singletons. V usage is TRBV4-3 and J usage is TRBJ2-5; D perhaps matches TRBD1 (5 bases). This receptor was identified in a man aged 30-40 years in good health and CMV-seropositive. Sequencing was performed on PBMCs. CDR3 region: CASSQELGARKETQYF. The CDR3 DNA reads TGCGCCAGCAGCCAAGAGCTAGGGGCTAGAAAAGAGACCCAGTACTTC.